The 31 T cell receptor beta chains in this list originate from one sample, sequenced in a study of spatial heterogeneity in lung cancer (dated 2019 in TCRdb). The time point label, read with the paper, signifies: sample taken at primary tumor resection. Libraries were constructed by 5' RACE. Reads for this sample came from a NextSeq 500. TCRdb redid the processing of the public reads, applying fastp at Q25 and MiXCR, and retained in-frame beta chains. CDR3 protein sequences are deduplicated, and each keeps its most common genes and DNA. The sample table records 35,000 to 40,000 distinct CDR3 sequences; approximately 6.8% of these occur just once. Of the sample, 29% is held by the ten largest clones. The sample was PBMCs, taken at surgery. These receptors were obtained from a female donor with early-stage non-small cell lung cancer.

The sample holds a few counts of this clonotype. CDR3 sequence: CASSPGQMETQYF. CDR3 nucleotide sequence: TGTGCCAGCAGCCCGGGACAGATGGAGACCCAGTACTTC. The J gene is TRBJ2-5, the V gene TRBV7-2, with 7 bases identical to TRBD1. The J segment lost 5 bases and the V segment lost 5 bases, leaving 5 bases of the junction unmatched. This CDR3 has 13 amino acids. Germline V gene sequence: CDR1 SGHTA, CDR2 FQGNSA.

This clonotype was counted a few times. The V gene is TRBV20-1, the J gene TRBJ1-5; 8 bases are shared with TRBD1. Looked up from germline, CDR1 is DFQATT and CDR2 is SNEGSKA (reference sequence). J lost 9 bases, V lost 6 bases, and 13 bases had no gene match. The CDR3 has 14 amino acids. The CDR3 DNA is TGCAGTGCCGCGGGGACAGGCTTATTGGGGCCCCAGCATTTT. This sequence encodes CSAAGTGLLGPQHF.

The V call is TRBV29-1, the J call TRBJ2-3, with TRBD2 matching 16 bases. The V gene end was trimmed by 4 bases and the J gene end by 4 bases; junction bases not matched to a gene: 5. CDR3 length: 16 residues. Germline lookup yields CDR1 SQVTM and CDR2 ANQGSEA. DNA for the CDR3: TGCAGCGTTGTCGGGACTAGCGGGGGGGCCCCAGATACGCAGTATTTT. Translation: CSVVGTSGGAPDTQYF.

This clonotype appeared many times. The rearrangement links TRBV10-2 to TRBJ2-2; 16 bases match TRBD2. Germline V gene lookup returns CDR1 WSHSY and CDR2 SAAADI. The V gene end was trimmed by 2 bases and the J gene end by 3 bases; junction bases not matched to a gene: 6. The length of the CDR3 is 19 residues. The CDR3 DNA is TGCGCCAGCAGTGAGACGGGACTAGCGGGAGGGCGATACACCGGGGAGCTGTTTTTT. It translates to CASSETGLAGGRYTGELFF.

This clonotype was observed a few times. J is TRBJ2-4 and V is TRBV15; possibly TRBD1 or TRBD2 for D (5 bases each). V was shortened by 3 bases and J by 6 bases, with 12 bases between the two germline ends. Germline V gene lookup returns CDR1 LNHNV and CDR2 YYDKDF (reference sequence). This CDR3 has 14 amino acids. The CDR3 DNA reads TGTGCCACCAGCAGGCCGGGACCTGGAAACATTCAGTACTTC. Protein product: CATSRPGPGNIQYF.

The gene calls are TRBV2 and TRBJ2-1; possible D gene TRBD2, 6 bases. The CDR3 runs to 13 residues. Trimming removed 5 bases from V and 5 bases from J, with 10 bases in between. Germline-derived CDR1 and CDR2 are SNHLY and FYNNEI. The CDR3 DNA is TGTGCCAGCAGTCCTAGCGAAAACAATGAGCAGTTCTTC. It encodes CASSPSENNEQFF. Together with reference TRBV2 and TRBJ2-1, the CDR3 gives the full variable domain: EPEVTQTPSHQVTQMGQEVILRCVPISNHLYFYWYRQILGQKVEFLVSFYNNEISEKSEIFDDQFSVERPDGSNFTLKIRSTKLEDSAMYFCASSPSENNEQFFGPGTRLTVL.

This clonotype was seen at least ten times. This chain joins TRBV29-1 and TRBJ2-6; no firm D call. V was cut by 4 bases and J by 1 base, with 11 bases left in between. The CDR3 consists of 15 residues. The germline CDR1 and CDR2 sequences are SQVTM and ANQGSEA. The CDR3 protein is CSVGVAGSGANVLTF. DNA of the CDR3: TGCAGCGTTGGGGTAGCCGGGTCTGGGGCCAACGTCCTGACTTTC.

This clonotype is deemed medium-sized. The chain recombines TRBV12-3 or TRBV12-4 with TRBJ1-2; no clear D gene. CDR3 length equals 17 residues. Trimming shortened V by 3 bases and J by 3 bases, and 20 bases separated the two germline ends. The CDR3 DNA follows: TGTGCCAGCAGTTTGAGACGGTGGGATGATCGGGACTATGGCTACACCTTC. Translated, it gives CASSLRRWDDRDYGYTF.

This clonotype was recorded many times. The genes are TRBV11-2 and TRBJ2-1; D is unclear. This CDR3 contains 17 residues. V shed 5 bases and J shed 4 bases, with 21 bases lying between them. The V gene's germline CDR1 is SGHAT and CDR2 FQNNGV. The CDR3 DNA is TGTGCCAGCAGCGATGCTTCGGTCCTCTCAAAATACAATGAGCAGTTCTTC. This sequence encodes CASSDASVLSKYNEQFF.

There are many counts of this clonotype. The chain carries TRBV5-1 and TRBJ1-2; the D gene is possibly TRBD1 (6 bases). V was trimmed by 0 bases and J by 5 bases, leaving 14 bases between them. Per germline, CDR1 SGHRS and CDR2 YFSETQ. The CDR3 totals 15 residues. CDR3 nucleotides: TGCGCCAGCAGCTTGGCCGCAGGGGACCAATATGGCTACACCTTC. As protein: CASSLAAGDQYGYTF.

This chain joins TRBV5-4 and TRBJ1-2, with D tentatively TRBD1 (6 bases). V was pared by 7 bases and J by 4 bases, with 20 bases between. This CDR3 has 15 amino acids. CDR1 SGHNT and CDR2 YYREEE come from the germline V gene (reference sequence). The CDR3 DNA is TGTGCCAGCGGCAAAGGACCGACAGGTTTCTATGGCTACACCTTC. This gives the protein CASGKGPTGFYGYTF.

There are a few counts of this clonotype. The chain employs TRBV7-3 and TRBJ2-1; D gene unclear. Deletions cut 3 bases from V and 6 bases from J, with 9 bases between. Germline V lookup: CDR1 SGHTA, CDR2 FQGTGA. This CDR3 spans 13 amino acids. The CDR3 sequence: CASSLGLRNEQFF. In DNA form, the CDR3 reads TGTGCCAGCAGCTTGGGTTTACGCAATGAGCAGTTCTTC.

This clonotype was seen only a few times. This chain uses TRBV5-4 with TRBJ2-5; D might be TRBD2 (5 bases). V lost 0 bases, J lost 2 bases, and 8 bases lay in between. There are 14 residues in the CDR3. Germline V gives CDR1 SGHNT, CDR2 YYREEE (reference sequence). The CDR3 DNA sequence: TGTGCCAGCAGCTTGGCGGCGGGTCAAGAGACCCAGTACTTC. The encoded protein is CASSLAAGQETQYF.

This clonotype was observed a handful of times. The rearrangement links TRBV5-6 to TRBJ1-1; possibly TRBD1 for D (5 bases). The CDR3 covers 13 residues. The ends were cut back, 0 bases at V and 7 bases at J, with 10 bases in the middle. CDR1 is SGHDT, CDR2 YYEEEE, per germline. The CDR3 protein is CASSLAAGDEAFF. CDR3 sequence (DNA): TGTGCCAGCAGCTTGGCCGCGGGGGATGAAGCTTTCTTT.

This sequence joins TRBV6-2 or TRBV6-3 and TRBJ1-4; TRBD1 matches 9 bases. This CDR3 has 17 residues. Germline lookup yields CDR1 MNHEY and CDR2 SVGEGT. V was clipped by 10 bases and J by 4 bases; unmatched bases: 16. The CDR3 bases are TGTGCCACCAGCAGTCTATCCGGGACAGGGTATAATGAAAAACTGTTTTTT. It codes for CATSSLSGTGYNEKLFF.

This clonotype was recorded many times. The rearrangement links TRBV14 to TRBJ2-3; 10 positions match TRBD2. The CDR3 extends over 14 amino acids. Looked up from germline, CDR1 is SGHDN and CDR2 is FVKESK. V dropped 4 bases and J dropped 5; count of bases not matched to a gene: 3. The CDR3 DNA follows: TGTGCCAGCAGCCGGGGACTAGCGCAAGATACGCAGTATTTT. This codes for CASSRGLAQDTQYF.

This clonotype was counted ten times or more. This chain connects TRBV5-1 to TRBJ2-1; possibly TRBD2 for D (6 bases). Trimming took 4 bases from V and 8 from J, leaving 16 bases between them. The CDR3 totals 14 residues. Germline-derived CDR1 and CDR2 are SGHRS and YFSETQ. For the CDR3, the DNA is TGCGCCAGCAGCAAGGGACTGGCCGGGGATGAGCAGTTCTTC. It encodes CASSKGLAGDEQFF.

J is TRBJ2-2 and V is TRBV19; the match to TRBD2 covers 9 bases. V gave up 2 bases and J gave up 7 bases; unmatched junction bases: 8. The germline gives CDR1 LNHDA, CDR2 SQIVND (reference sequence). There are 16 residues in the CDR3. The CDR3 sequence: CASSINSGSVYGELFF. In DNA, the CDR3 is TGTGCCAGTAGTATAAATAGCGGGAGTGTCTACGGGGAGCTGTTTTTT.

This clonotype was detected only a few times. The chain recombines TRBV7-2 with TRBJ1-5; no definite D call. Looked up from germline, CDR1 is SGHTA and CDR2 is FQGNSA. CDR3 length equals 13 residues. Trimming pared 1 base from V and 7 bases from J, leaving 8 bases between. DNA of the CDR3: TGTGCCAGCAGCTTAGTAATTGGGCAGCCCCAGCATTTT. It specifies CASSLVIGQPQHF.

This clonotype came up many times. V usage is TRBV4-1 and J usage is TRBJ2-4; 9 positions match TRBD1. Germline V lookup: CDR1 MGHRA, CDR2 YSYEKL. The trim removed 7 bases at V and 5 bases at J, leaving 9 bases unmatched. The CDR3 has 15 residues. The CDR3 region has the DNA TGCGCCAGCACACCTTCCGGACAGGGGCAAAACATTCAGTACTTC. It specifies CASTPSGQGQNIQYF.

The chain combines TRBV10-3 with TRBJ1-6; D is perhaps TRBD1 (6 bases). Germline V CDR1 and CDR2: ENHRY, SYGVKD. This CDR3 is built from 17 residues. Trimming took 0 bases from V and 2 from J, leaving 11 bases between them. The CDR3 sequence is CAISESSRGPYNSPLHF. In DNA, the CDR3 is TGTGCCATCAGTGAGTCCTCCAGGGGACCCTATAATTCACCCCTCCACTTT.

The sample holds many counts of this clonotype. The rearrangement uses TRBV11-2 and TRBJ2-7, with D tentatively TRBD2 (6 bases). V dropped 5 bases and J dropped 11 bases, with 22 bases sitting between them. Germline CDR1 is SGHAT and CDR2 is FQNNGV. This CDR3 spans 14 amino acids. The CDR3 loop reads CASSLGGVNPLEYF. The CDR3 nucleotides are TGTGCCAGCAGCCTAGGAGGGGTTAACCCGCTCGAGTACTTC.

This clonotype was seen at least ten times. The V call is TRBV5-1, the J call TRBJ2-7; D may correspond to TRBD1 or TRBD2 (6 bases each). V lost 0 bases and J lost 7, with 17 bases in between. From germline, CDR1 is SGHRS and CDR2 YFSETQ. The CDR3 totals 15 residues. CDR3 in DNA: TGCGCCAGCAGCTTGGGTCGGGGGCAGTCAGAAGAGCAGTACTTC. Its protein product is CASSLGRGQSEEQYF.

V and J are TRBV6-5 and TRBJ1-5; 10 bases are a match to TRBD1. V shed 6 bases and J 1 base; nucleotides not matched to a gene: 3. The CDR3 covers 15 residues. Germline V lookup: CDR1 MNHEY, CDR2 SVGAGI. CDR3 DNA sequence: TGTGCCAGCAGCGCGGACAGGGGGAGCAATCAGCCCCAGCATTTT. It encodes CASSADRGSNQPQHF.

This clonotype was counted at least ten times. The chain has TRBV29-1 and TRBJ2-1, with 10 nucleotides matching TRBD2. This CDR3 contains 14 residues. V shed 3 bases, J shed 7 bases, and the junction held 6 bases outside the gene matches. Germline CDR1 and CDR2: SQVTM and ANQGSEA. The CDR3 spells CSVDLAGARNEQFF. The CDR3, as DNA: TGCAGCGTTGATCTAGCGGGGGCCCGAAATGAGCAGTTCTTC.

In this sample, this clonotype turned up many times. The chain is built from TRBV27 and TRBJ2-5, with TRBD2 matching over 11 bases. J gave up 1 base and V 4 bases, and 5 bases lay outside the gene matches. The CDR3 spans 16 residues. In germline, CDR1 is MNHEY, CDR2 SMNVEV (reference sequence). The CDR3, as DNA: TGTGCCAGCAGTTCACCGGGACTAGCGGCCCAAGAGACCCAGTACTTC. Translated, it gives CASSSPGLAAQETQYF.

The J gene is TRBJ2-7, the V gene TRBV30; unclear D gene. Trimming took off 2 bases at V and 0 bases at J, with 5 bases between the two ends. This CDR3 region has 12 residues. CDR1 GTSNPN and CDR2 SVGIG come from the germline V gene (reference sequence). Here the CDR3 reads CAWSHASYEQYF. DNA of the CDR3: TGTGCCTGGAGTCATGCCTCCTACGAGCAGTACTTC.

This clonotype was detected many times. The CDR3 DNA follows: TGTGCCAGCAGTTCCCTCTTACTAGCGGGAGTGAAAGAGACCCAGTACTTC. This translates into CASSSLLLAGVKETQYF. This chain uses TRBV6-2 or TRBV6-3 with TRBJ2-5; 11 nucleotides line up with TRBD2. The germline gives CDR1 MNHEY, CDR2 SVGEGT. The CDR3 covers 17 residues. V lost 4 bases, J lost 3 bases, and 10 bases stayed unmatched.

This clonotype was seen repeatedly, ten times or more. The genes are TRBV12-3 or TRBV12-4 and TRBJ1-5; unclear D gene. V was pared by 4 bases and J by 4 bases, with 5 bases between. This CDR3 comprises 12 residues. The CDR3 nucleotides read TGTGCCAGCAGTTCCGAGAATCAGCCCCAGCATTTT. It encodes CASSSENQPQHF.

This clonotype is medium-sized within its sample. The V and J genes are TRBV12-3 or TRBV12-4 and TRBJ2-7, with 10 bases aligning to TRBD2. The CDR3 sequence is 15 residues long. The V gene end was trimmed by 5 bases and the J gene end by 7 bases; junction bases not matched to a gene: 11. The CDR3 loop is CASSPPSGRAGEQYF. As DNA, the CDR3 is TGTGCCAGCAGTCCACCAAGCGGGAGGGCAGGAGAGCAGTACTTC.

Within the sample, this clonotype is medium-sized. This chain joins TRBV28 and TRBJ1-6; D gene unclear. V gave up 7 bases and J gave up 0 bases, with 13 bases separating them. Germline V gene lookup returns CDR1 MDHEN and CDR2 SYDVKM. This CDR3 has 16 amino acids. In DNA, the CDR3 is TGTGCCAGCACCTTAGTATCCAACTCCTATAATTCACCCCTCCACTTT. Its translation: CASTLVSNSYNSPLHF. Together with reference TRBV28 and TRBJ1-6, the CDR3 gives the full variable domain: DVKVTQSSRYLVKRTGEKVFLECVQDMDHENMFWYRQDPGLGLRLIYFSYDVKMKEKGDIPEGYSVSREKKERFSLILESASTNQTSMYLCASTLVSNSYNSPLHFGNGTRLTVT.